This T cell receptor beta chain was retrieved from a study of shared clonotypes between healthy human individuals. Background on the study: Each donor's CD4 naive and CD4 memory cells filled three plates apiece, CD8 naive two, and CD8 memory one.

Sequencing was performed with immunoSEQ multiplex PCR; in TCRdb, only in-frame clones are kept and a portion is missing. The data contain around 1.4 million clones, about 98.5% of them singletons. Sequencing was done on a sample of naive CD4+ T cells sorted from blood. Subset defined: CD45RA+ positively selected. This clonotype was obtained from a man aged 30-40 years in good health.

CDR3 DNA sequence: TGTGCCTGGAGTGTACGTGAAGGGGGGGAGCAGTACTTC. Amino acid sequence: CAWSVREGGEQYF. This chain uses TRBV30 with TRBJ2-7; D possibly uses TRBD1 or TRBD2 (6 bases each). V was pared by 0 bases and J by 7 bases, with 13 bases between. CDR3 length: 13 residues. CDR1 is GTSNPN and CDR2 is SVGIG in the germline V gene (reference sequence).